One and the same sample provided the 11 T cell receptor beta chains below, sequenced in a study of T cell responses to AZD1222 COVID-19 vaccine. The method was immunoSEQ multiplex PCR; TCRdb's version includes in-frame clones alone and lacks a portion of them. Of around 160,000 clones in the sample, about 91% were seen once. The starting material was peripheral blood, obtained on day 0 of AZD1222 vaccination. The receptor source for this set is an adult in good health.

The chain links TRBV18 to TRBJ1-1, with 8 positions matching TRBD1. The CDR3 is 15 residues long. The germline CDR1 and CDR2 sequences are KGHSH and LQKENI. After removal of 0 bases from V and 3 bases from J, the junction contained 3 bases not matched to a gene. The CDR3 spells CASSPPTGGYTEAFF. The CDR3 bases are TGTGCCAGCTCACCACCCACAGGGGGGTACACTGAAGCTTTCTTT. The whole variable domain, filled in from reference TRBV18 and TRBJ1-1, reads NAGVMQNPRHLVRRRGQEARLRCSPMKGHSHVYWYRQLPEEGLKFMVYLQKENIIDESGMPKERFSAEFPKEGPSILRIQQVVRGDSAAYFCASSPPTGGYTEAFFGQGTRLTVV.

About this clone: Other DNA sequences in this sample translate to the same CDR3. The chain couples TRBV19 to TRBJ1-1, with a possible D match to TRBD1 (6 bases). Trimming pared 6 bases from V and 0 bases from J, leaving 11 bases between. The germline V gene encodes CDR1 LNHDA and CDR2 SQIVND (reference sequence). The CDR3 contains 14 residues. The CDR3 region has the DNA TGTGCCAGTAGGCCCGGACAGTTGAACACTGAAGCTTTCTTT. This sequence encodes CASRPGQLNTEAFF.

In its sample, this clone was seen a few times. V is TRBV1 and J is TRBJ2-7; TRBD2, the table's D call, was not compared with the DNA. TRBV1 is given as a pseudogene. This CDR3 is 15 amino acids long. The CDR3 DNA is TGCACCAGCAGCCCCCTAAGCGGGGCCCCGAGCGAGCAGTACTTC. Residues: CTSSPLSGAPSEQYF.

The rearrangement joins TRBV7-2 to TRBJ1-6; 8 bases map to TRBD1. There are 15 residues in the CDR3. V gave up 3 bases and J gave up 3 bases; unmatched junction bases: 1. Germline V gives CDR1 SGHTA, CDR2 FQGNSA. The CDR3 coding sequence is TGTGCCAGCAGCTTCGGACAGGGCTATAATTCACCCCTCCACTTT. It codes for CASSFGQGYNSPLHF.

The CDR3 coding sequence is TGTGCCAGCAGCTTAGCGCCAGGGGAATTTGGGGGCTACACCTTC. Translation gives CASSLAPGEFGGYTF. This rearrangement joins TRBV7-2 to TRBJ1-2; weak D call: TRBD1 (6 bases). The germline CDR1 and CDR2 sequences are SGHTA and FQGNSA. The length of the CDR3 is 15 residues. V lost 0 bases and J 8 bases, leaving 16 bases between the germline ends.

The chain is built from TRBV18 and TRBJ2-3; D is unclear. The V gene's germline CDR1 is KGHSH and CDR2 LQKENI. CDR3 length: 12 amino acids. V lost 0 bases and J 4 bases, leaving 2 bases between the germline ends. The CDR3 DNA reads TGTGCCAGCTCACCACCGCCAGATACGCAGTATTTT. Its protein is CASSPPPDTQYF.

This clone was counted a single time. The genes are TRBV6-5 and TRBJ1-2; the match to TRBD1 covers 7 bases. The V segment lost 2 bases and the J segment 6 bases; nucleotides outside the gene matches: 0. This CDR3 is 12 amino acids long. The germline V gene has CDR1 MNHEY and CDR2 SVGAGI. As DNA, the CDR3 is TGTGCCAGCAGTTACCAGGGGGATGGCTACACCTTC. Protein product: CASSYQGDGYTF.

The rearrangement uses TRBV6-4 and TRBJ2-1; 11 bases align to TRBD2. Germline trimming cut 4 bases from V and 3 bases from J; bases unmatched to any gene: 5. The CDR3 has 16 amino acids. Germline loops: CDR1 MRHNA, CDR2 SNTAGT. CDR3 loop: CASSGSGGAGYNEQFF. In nucleotides, the CDR3 is TGTGCCAGCAGTGGTAGCGGGGGGGCAGGCTACAATGAGCAGTTCTTC.

The J gene is TRBJ1-1, the V gene TRBV6-4; TRBD1 might be the D (5 bases). V lost 6 bases and J 1 base, leaving 15 bases between the germline ends. Germline V gene lookup returns CDR1 MRHNA and CDR2 SNTAGT. The CDR3 runs to 15 residues. CDR3 residues: CASRITSQANTEAFF. The CDR3 DNA follows: TGTGCCAGCAGGATAACCTCACAGGCGAACACTGAAGCTTTCTTT.

The V and J genes are TRBV28 and TRBJ1-1; D might be TRBD1 (5 bases). V lost 5 bases, J lost 6 bases, and 10 bases lay in between. CDR3 length: 12 amino acids. Germline CDR1 and CDR2: MDHEN and SYDVKM. The chain's CDR3 is CASSLRTSEAFF. The CDR3 DNA reads TGTGCCAGCAGTCTCCGGACATCTGAAGCTTTCTTT.

This chain joins TRBV5-1 and TRBJ2-1; 7 bases are a match to TRBD1. J was trimmed by 5 bases and V by 3 bases; bases with no gene match: 5. In germline, CDR1 is SGHRS, CDR2 YFSETQ. This CDR3 comprises 14 residues. The CDR3 protein is CASSSQGTDNEQFF. The CDR3 nucleotides are TGCGCCAGCAGCTCACAGGGGACCGACAATGAGCAGTTCTTC.